This TCR beta chain was found in a study of shared clonotypes between healthy human individuals. Sequencing used immunoSEQ multiplex PCR; TCRdb keeps in-frame clones, though not all of them. The sample comprises millions of clones, approximately 95% of which are singletons, and 0.39% rests with the top ten. This TCR derives from a young man in good health. Some clones in this sample may be carry-over from other donors' samples. The sequencing sample was made of naive CD4+ T cells from PBMCs. Noted subset: CD45RA+ positively selected.

CDR3 amino acids: CASSLSGAGGQYF. As DNA, the CDR3 is TGTGCCAGCAGCTTATCCGGGGCCGGGGGGCAGTACTTC. V usage is TRBV7-9 and J usage is TRBJ2-7, with a possible D match to TRBD2 (6 bases). This CDR3 region has 13 residues. V lost 2 bases to trimming and J lost 9 bases, with 14 bases between them. CDR1 and CDR2 from the germline V gene are SEHNR and FQNEAQ (reference sequence).